Below are 13 T cell receptor beta chains sequenced from a single sample in a study of T cells after yellow fever vaccination. From the 5' RACE reads, TCRdb called clonotypes with MiXCR, one entry per CDR3 protein. Of 15,000 or so distinct CDR3 sequences in the sample, 6% to 9.5% were seen once. The specimen was PBMCs, either bulk or a sorted T-cell subset (CD4+, CD8+, memory, or dextramer-sorted; not recorded which), collected on the day of the yellow fever booster vaccination. The receptors here all came from a young man who received the YFV17D yellow fever vaccine.

Many counts were recorded for this clonotype. The rearrangement links TRBV6-2 or TRBV6-3 to TRBJ2-1; possibly TRBD2 for D (7 bases). The CDR3 contains 15 residues. The V and J ends lost 2 bases and 5 bases respectively, with 13 bases between them. The V gene's germline CDR1 is MNHEY and CDR2 SVGEGT. CDR3 sequence: CASSYQAGAHNEQFF. DNA of the CDR3: TGTGCCAGCAGTTACCAGGCGGGGGCCCACAATGAGCAGTTCTTC.

This clonotype was detected many times. The chain recombines TRBV12-3 or TRBV12-4 with TRBJ1-5; weak D call: TRBD1 (6 bases). Trimming stripped 6 bases from V and 5 bases from J, with 11 bases between. CDR3 length: 13 residues. CDR3 loop: CASRRRQDQPQHF. As DNA, the CDR3 is TGTGCCAGCAGGCGCCGACAGGATCAGCCCCAGCATTTT.

This clonotype was seen many times. The rearrangement joins TRBV4-1 to TRBJ2-4, with D possibly being TRBD1 (6 bases). Germline CDR1 and CDR2: MGHRA and YSYEKL. CDR3 size: 16 residues. V was pared by 1 base and J by 4 bases, with 14 bases between. In DNA form, the CDR3 reads TGCGCCAGCAGCCAAGGGCAGGGGACACAGAAAAACATTCAGTACTTC. This encodes CASSQGQGTQKNIQYF.

This clonotype ranks as medium-sized. V is TRBV24-1 and J is TRBJ2-1; D remains ambiguous. This CDR3 has 16 residues. Trimming cost V 1 base and J 1 base, with 10 bases left between them. Germline CDR1 is KGHDR and CDR2 is SFDVKD. Here the CDR3 reads CATSDFPGSSYNEQFF. CDR3 nucleotides: TGTGCCACCAGTGATTTTCCGGGTAGTTCCTACAATGAGCAGTTCTTC.

This clonotype is judged medium-sized (0.01 to 0.1%). This chain connects TRBV5-6 to TRBJ2-5; D possibly corresponds to TRBD2 (6 bases). The CDR3 loop spans 15 amino acids. V dropped 0 bases and J dropped 6 bases, with 15 bases sitting between them. In germline, CDR1 is SGHDT, CDR2 YYEEEE. CDR3 nucleotides: TGTGCCAGCAGCTTGGACGGGGGTTTAAGGAAGACCCAGTACTTC. Protein sequence: CASSLDGGLRKTQYF.

This clonotype was observed at least ten times. The chain carries TRBV3-1 and TRBJ1-2, with 7 bases matching TRBD1. V shed 0 bases, J shed 8 bases, and the junction held 9 bases outside the gene matches. Germline V gene data show CDR1 as LGHDT and CDR2 as YNNKEL (reference sequence). The CDR3 is made up of 15 amino acids. This chain's CDR3 is CASSQDRGQGRGYTF. The CDR3 DNA follows: TGTGCCAGCAGCCAAGATAGGGGGCAGGGGAGAGGCTACACCTTC.

The chain carries TRBV5-1 and TRBJ2-1; 11 positions agree with TRBD2. This CDR3 region has 18 residues. Germline V lookup: CDR1 SGHRS, CDR2 YFSETQ. The trim removed 4 bases at V and 5 bases at J, leaving 14 bases unmatched. This CDR3 is CASSTGGVAGGLNNEQFF. The CDR3 coding sequence is TGCGCCAGCAGCACCGGCGGAGTAGCGGGGGGGCTGAACAATGAGCAGTTCTTC.

This clonotype was seen repeatedly, ten times or more. CDR3 nucleotides: TGCGCCAGCAGCTTGGTTTCTGGAATAGCGGGAAACACCATATATTTT. This translates into CASSLVSGIAGNTIYF. This chain connects TRBV5-1 to TRBJ1-3; no clear D gene. The V end was cut by 0 bases, the J end by 4 bases, with 14 bases between. Per the germline V gene, CDR1 is SGHRS and CDR2 is YFSETQ. This CDR3 has 16 amino acids.

In its sample, this clonotype ranks as medium-sized. The chain's CDR3 is CASSFGPDYGYTF. CDR3 coding DNA: TGTGCCAGCAGCTTCGGACCCGACTATGGCTACACCTTC. This chain uses TRBV5-4 with TRBJ1-2; D remains unclear. The CDR3 covers 13 residues. V lost 2 bases, J lost 3 bases, and 8 bases lay in between. Germline lookup yields CDR1 SGHNT and CDR2 YYREEE (reference sequence).

Ten or more counts support this clonotype. This rearrangement joins TRBV6-6 to TRBJ2-7; D is possibly TRBD1 (5 bases). This CDR3 has 15 residues. Germline V gene lookup returns CDR1 MNHNY and CDR2 SVGAGI (reference sequence). Trimming removed 4 bases at V and 2 bases at J, with 15 bases between. CDR3 in amino acids: CASSSVFGQTYEQYV. The CDR3 bases are TGTGCCAGCAGTTCCGTCTTCGGACAAACCTACGAGCAGTACGTC.

This clonotype was recorded many times. V gene TRBV4-2 combines with J gene TRBJ1-1; D is ambiguous. CDR1 is LGHNA, CDR2 YNFKEQ, per germline. Trimming left V 0 bases short and J 8 bases short, with 16 bases between. The CDR3 covers 15 residues. The DNA of the CDR3 is TGTGCCAGCAGCCAAGATCCCACCCAGGCCGACGAAGCTTTCTTT. Its protein is CASSQDPTQADEAFF.

The table lists this clonotype with many counts. V usage is TRBV5-1 and J usage is TRBJ2-7, with D possibly TRBD1 on 6 matching bases. The germline V and J ends were trimmed by 8 bases and 5 bases, with 17 bases remaining between them. CDR3 length: 13 amino acids. Germline assignment: CDR1 SGHRS and CDR2 YFSETQ. The CDR3 protein is CASTRSRGHEQYF. In DNA form, the CDR3 reads TGCGCCAGTACAAGAAGCAGGGGACACGAGCAGTACTTC. The full variable domain, completed using reference TRBV5-1 and TRBJ2-7, is KAGVTQTPRYLIKTRGQQVTLSCSPISGHRSVSWYQQTPGQGLQFLFEYFSETQRNKGNFPGRFSGRQFSNSRSEMNVSTLELGDSALYLCASTRSRGHEQYFGPGTRLTVT.

This clonotype is labeled medium-sized. The chain combines TRBV6-6 with TRBJ1-3, with D unclear. CDR1 MNHNY and CDR2 SVGAGI come from the germline V gene (reference sequence). CDR3 length equals 13 residues. Between the trimmed V and J ends, which lost 7 bases and 1 base, there was a span of 8 bases. CDR3 amino acids: CASIQQSGNTIYF. CDR3 nucleotides: TGTGCCAGCATCCAACAATCTGGAAACACCATATATTTT.